This TCR beta chain is drawn from a study of OX40 agonist ivuxolimab in advanced cancers. Trimming shortened V by 4 bases and J by 4 bases, and 18 bases separated the two germline ends. The CDR3 is 15 amino acids. Germline V lookup: CDR1 SGHDT, CDR2 YYEEEE. The repertoire was sequenced with immunoSEQ multiplex PCR; TCRdb's copy has only in-frame clones and lacks some. The table has roughly 3,000 clones, around 78% seen once; the top ten hold almost 40%. Sequences were derived from CD4+ or CD8+ T cells sorted from blood, sampled in a trial of the OX40 agonist ivuxolimab. V and J are TRBV5-6 and TRBJ2-7, with D maybe TRBD1 (5 bases). The sequence derives from an adult with an advanced solid tumor such as melanoma, head and neck, liver or kidney cancer. The CDR3 spells CASSLGAHDVYEQYF. CDR3 bases: TGTGCCAGCAGCCTAGGGGCCCACGACGTTTACGAGCAGTACTTC.